The 11 T cell receptor beta chains in this list originate from one sample, sequenced in a study of shared clonotypes between healthy human individuals. Assay: immunoSEQ multiplex PCR; the TCRdb copy retains only in-frame clones and omits some. This table holds 780,000 or so clones, over 60% found once. Sequenced sample: memory CD4+ T cells sorted from blood. Subset reported: CD45RA-negative fraction. These receptor sequences come from a woman aged 25 to 39 in good health.

This chain connects TRBV28 to TRBJ1-5; D is unresolved. This CDR3 contains 16 residues. The V end was cut by 6 bases, the J end by 0 bases, with 15 bases between. In germline, CDR1 is MDHEN, CDR2 SYDVKM. The DNA of the CDR3 is TGTGCCAGCAGCCTCCCGCAGTATTATAGCAATCAGCCCCAGCATTTT. Protein: CASSLPQYYSNQPQHF.

The chain links TRBV7-3 to TRBJ2-3, with 7 bases fitting TRBD2. Looked up from germline, CDR1 is SGHTA and CDR2 is FQGTGA. The CDR3 totals 15 residues. The V and J ends lost 1 base and 1 base, in that order; junction bases with no gene match: 2. In DNA, the CDR3 is TGTGCCAGCAGCTTAAGAGCGGGACGCACAGATACGCAGTATTTT. It yields the protein CASSLRAGRTDTQYF.

V usage is TRBV7-2 and J usage is TRBJ2-2; D remains ambiguous. CDR3 length equals 16 residues. The V end lost 5 bases, the J end lost 4 bases, and 17 bases lay between the germline ends. From germline, CDR1 is SGHTA and CDR2 FQGNSA. The CDR3 loop reads CASSPNSVLATGELFF. The CDR3 DNA sequence: TGTGCCAGCAGCCCGAATAGTGTCCTTGCCACCGGGGAGCTGTTTTTT.

This clone has a handful of counts. V usage is TRBV19 and J usage is TRBJ1-5; 7 nucleotides match TRBD1. J lost 0 bases, V lost 5 bases, and 10 bases had no gene match. Looked up from germline, CDR1 is LNHDA and CDR2 is SQIVND (reference sequence). This CDR3 comprises 17 residues. CDR3 loop: CASSPRPGQFSNQPQHF. The CDR3 DNA is TGTGCCAGTAGTCCACGCCCGGGACAGTTTAGCAATCAGCCCCAGCATTTT.

The chain employs TRBV19 and TRBJ1-1; D is unclear. Trimming removed 3 bases from V and 1 base from J, with 6 bases in between. CDR1 is LNHDA and CDR2 is SQIVND in the germline V gene (reference sequence). CDR3 length: 13 residues. For the CDR3, the DNA is TGTGCCAGTAGTATCCAGCAGAACACTGAAGCTTTCTTT. Its translation is CASSIQQNTEAFF.

This rearrangement joins TRBV6-6 to TRBJ2-7; 9 bases align to TRBD1. The length of the CDR3 is 15 residues. Unmatched junction bases numbered 15, after V lost 6 bases and J lost 9 bases. Germline CDR1 and CDR2: MNHNY and SVGAGI (reference sequence). The CDR3, as DNA: TGTGCCAGCAGAATCCGACAGGGGGGGGATTTCGGGCAGTACTTC. As protein: CASRIRQGGDFGQYF.

This sequence joins TRBV7-2 and TRBJ2-3; D gene unclear. The germline V and J ends were trimmed by 2 bases and 0 bases, with 6 bases remaining between them. CDR3 length: 14 residues. CDR1 is SGHTA, CDR2 FQGNSA, per germline. The CDR3 spells CASSLYTSTDTQYF. The CDR3 coding sequence is TGTGCCAGCAGCTTATATACTAGCACAGATACGCAGTATTTT. Full variable domain (remainder filled in from reference TRBV7-2 and TRBJ2-3): GAGVSQSPSNKVTEKGKDVELRCDPISGHTALYWYRQSLGQGLEFLIYFQGNSAPDKSGLPSDRFSAERTGGSVSTLTIQRTQQEDSAVYLCASSLYTSTDTQYFGPGTRLTVL.

The V call is TRBV5-5, the J call TRBJ2-1; D unresolved. The CDR3 is 14 amino acids. Trimming shortened V by 0 bases and J by 6 bases, and 10 bases separated the two germline ends. Per germline, CDR1 SGHKS and CDR2 YYEKEE (reference sequence). This CDR3 reads CASSLGWGSNEQFF. CDR3 DNA: TGTGCCAGCAGCTTGGGCTGGGGAAGCAATGAGCAGTTCTTC.

The chain joins TRBV21-1 to TRBJ2-7; TRBD2 is the table's D call, not checked against the DNA. TRBV21-1 is a known pseudogene. The CDR3 consists of 14 residues. The CDR3 protein is CANTGRRVSYEQYF. CDR3 nucleotides: TGTGCCAACACCGGCCGGAGGGTATCCTACGAGCAGTACTTC.

This clone was seen a single time. The gene calls are TRBV30 and TRBJ2-1; D unclear. The CDR3 spans 13 residues. Per the germline V gene, CDR1 is GTSNPN and CDR2 is SVGIG (reference sequence). The ends were cut back, 0 bases at V and 7 bases at J, with 10 bases in the middle. CDR3: CAWSVNFENEQFF. The CDR3 DNA reads TGTGCCTGGAGTGTGAATTTCGAGAATGAGCAGTTCTTC.

This clone has a handful of counts. J is TRBJ2-3 and V is TRBV13; maybe TRBD1 (7 bases). The CDR3 has 15 residues. V lost 1 base and J lost 3, with 11 bases in between. The germline V gene encodes CDR1 PRHDT and CDR2 FYEKMQ (reference sequence). The CDR3 here is CASSLAQGGTDTQYF. CDR3 nucleotide sequence: TGTGCCAGCAGCTTAGCTCAGGGGGGAACAGATACGCAGTATTTT.